The present T cell receptor (beta chain) was sequenced within a study of T cell responses to AZD1222 COVID-19 vaccine. The overall study: Investigators merged groups given second doses at roughly 4 or roughly 12 weeks. Notes on the study in general: Spike-specific TCR breadth and depth were elevated following two AZD1222 doses. In all cases, repertoires were sampled only after the peak T cell response.

Profiled with immunoSEQ multiplex PCR; TCRdb holds only in-frame clones, not every one. The sample includes some 130,000 clones, about nine tenths of them seen just once. Points on this clone: Its antigen is still unknown.

The source material was peripheral blood, sampled on day 0 of AZD1222 vaccination. The receptor was derived from an adult in good health.

Written as DNA, the CDR3 is TGTGCCTTCATATCTCCCCTTCCTGGCTACACCTTC. This encodes CAFISPLPGYTF. The genes are TRBV30 and TRBJ1-2; D not certain. The CDR3 sequence is 12 residues long. The germline V gene encodes CDR1 GTSNPN and CDR2 SVGIG (reference sequence). Trimming pared 7 bases from V and 7 bases from J, leaving 16 bases between.